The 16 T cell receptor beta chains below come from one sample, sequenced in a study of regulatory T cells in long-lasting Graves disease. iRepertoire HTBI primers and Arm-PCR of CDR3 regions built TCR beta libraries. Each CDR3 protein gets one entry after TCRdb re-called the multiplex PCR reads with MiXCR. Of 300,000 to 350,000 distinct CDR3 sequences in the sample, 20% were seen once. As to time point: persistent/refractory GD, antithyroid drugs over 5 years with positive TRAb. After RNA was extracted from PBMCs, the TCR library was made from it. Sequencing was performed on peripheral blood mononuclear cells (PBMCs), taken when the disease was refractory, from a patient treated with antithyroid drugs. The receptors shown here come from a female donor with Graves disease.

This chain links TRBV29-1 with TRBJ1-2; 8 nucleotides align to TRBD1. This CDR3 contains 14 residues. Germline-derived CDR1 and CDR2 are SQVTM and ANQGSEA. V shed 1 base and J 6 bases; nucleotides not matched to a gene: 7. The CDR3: CSVEGTGRYDGYTF. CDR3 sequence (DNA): TGCAGCGTTGAAGGGACAGGGAGGTACGATGGCTACACCTTC. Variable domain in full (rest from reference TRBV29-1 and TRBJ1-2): SAVISQKPSRDICQRGTSLTIQCQVDSQVTMMFWYRQQPGQSLTLIATANQGSEATYESGFVIDKFPISRPNLTFSTLTVSNMSPEDSSIYLCSVEGTGRYDGYTFGSGTRLTVV.

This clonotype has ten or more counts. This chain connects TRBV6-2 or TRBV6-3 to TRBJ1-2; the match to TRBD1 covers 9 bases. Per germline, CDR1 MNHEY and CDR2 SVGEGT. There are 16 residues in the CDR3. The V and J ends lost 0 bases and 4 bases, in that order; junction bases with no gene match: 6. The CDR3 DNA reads TGTGCCAGCAGTTACTCGCCGGGACAGGGAATCTATGGCTACACCTTC. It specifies CASSYSPGQGIYGYTF.

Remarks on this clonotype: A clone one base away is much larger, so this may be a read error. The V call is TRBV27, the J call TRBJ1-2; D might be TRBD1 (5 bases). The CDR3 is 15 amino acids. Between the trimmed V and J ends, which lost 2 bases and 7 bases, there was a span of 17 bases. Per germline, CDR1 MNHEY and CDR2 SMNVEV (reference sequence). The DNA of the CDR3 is TGTGCCAGCAGTTTAGTAGGGGATATTGGGGTTGGCTACACCTTC. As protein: CASSLVGDIGVGYTF.

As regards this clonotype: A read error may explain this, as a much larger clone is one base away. In nucleotides, the CDR3 is TGTGCCAGCAGCTCAGCGATAACAGCTAATTCACCCCTCCACTTT. Translated, it gives CASSSAITANSPLHF. The rearrangement links TRBV11-2 to TRBJ1-6; D gene ambiguous. Germline V gene data show CDR1 as SGHAT and CDR2 as FQNNGV. V was trimmed by 4 bases and J by 6 bases, leaving 13 bases between them. CDR3 length: 15 residues.

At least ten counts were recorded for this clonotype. CDR3 region: CASSSHPATGSYGYTF. CDR3 sequence (DNA): TGTGCCAGCAGTTCCCACCCCGCTACAGGGTCCTATGGCTACACCTTC. The rearrangement uses TRBV6-5 and TRBJ1-2, with D maybe TRBD1 (6 bases). The CDR3 is 16 residues long. Germline-derived CDR1 and CDR2 are MNHEY and SVGAGI. Trimming removed 4 bases at V and 4 bases at J, with 19 bases between.

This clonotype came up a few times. DNA for the CDR3: TGTGCCAGTAGTTTACAATTCGGGACAGATAGCAATCAGCCCCAGCATTTT. Its protein is CASSLQFGTDSNQPQHF. This rearrangement joins TRBV19 to TRBJ1-5; 7 positions agree with TRBD1. CDR3 length: 17 residues. Unmatched junction bases numbered 10, after V lost 5 bases and J lost 0 bases. Per the germline V gene, CDR1 is LNHDA and CDR2 is SQIVND (reference sequence).

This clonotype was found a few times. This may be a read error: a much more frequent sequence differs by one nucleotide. The CDR3 loop reads CASSRTGLNGQYF. DNA for the CDR3: TGTGCCAGCAGTCGGACAGGGCTCAACGGGCAGTACTTC. This chain connects TRBV6-2 or TRBV6-3 to TRBJ2-7; 8 positions match TRBD1. V trimming: 5 bases; J trimming: 9 bases; junction bases outside the gene matches: 9. This CDR3 region has 13 residues. Germline V lookup: CDR1 MNHEY, CDR2 SVGEGT.

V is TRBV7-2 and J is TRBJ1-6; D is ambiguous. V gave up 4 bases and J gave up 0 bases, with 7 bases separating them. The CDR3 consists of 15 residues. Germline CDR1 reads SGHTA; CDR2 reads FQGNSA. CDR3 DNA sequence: TGTGCCAGCAGCTGGGGTATCTCCTATAATTCACCCCTCCACTTT. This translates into CASSWGISYNSPLHF. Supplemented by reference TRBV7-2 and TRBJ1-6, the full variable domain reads GAGVSQSPSNKVTEKGKDVELRCDPISGHTALYWYRQSLGQGLEFLIYFQGNSAPDKSGLPSDRFSAERTGGSVSTLTIQRTQQEDSAVYLCASSWGISYNSPLHFGNGTRLTVT.

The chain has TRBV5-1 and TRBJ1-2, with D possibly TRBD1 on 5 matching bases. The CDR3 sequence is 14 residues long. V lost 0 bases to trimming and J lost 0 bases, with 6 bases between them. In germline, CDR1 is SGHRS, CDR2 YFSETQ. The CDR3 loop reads CASSLEGSNYGYTF. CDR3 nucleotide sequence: TGCGCCAGCAGCTTGGAGGGGTCTAACTATGGCTACACCTTC.

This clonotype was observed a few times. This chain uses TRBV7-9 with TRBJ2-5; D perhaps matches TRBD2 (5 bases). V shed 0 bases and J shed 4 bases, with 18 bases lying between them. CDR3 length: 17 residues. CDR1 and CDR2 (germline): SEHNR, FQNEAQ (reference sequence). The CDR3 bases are TGTGCCAGCAGCTTAGCCCCCCCGAGCGGCTCCAGAGAGACCCAGTACTTC. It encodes CASSLAPPSGSRETQYF. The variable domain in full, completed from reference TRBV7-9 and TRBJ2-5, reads DTGVSQNPRHKITKRGQNVTFRCDPISEHNRLYWYRQTLGQGPEFLTYFQNEAQLEKSRLLSDRFSAERPKGSFSTLEIQRTEQGDSAMYLCASSLAPPSGSRETQYFGPGTRLLVL.

DNA for the CDR3: TGCGCCAGCGCGGGACAGGGGCACGGCACCGGGGAGCTGTTTTTT. As protein: CASAGQGHGTGELFF. This rearrangement joins TRBV5-1 to TRBJ2-2; 10 bases match TRBD1. The germline V gene encodes CDR1 SGHRS and CDR2 YFSETQ. J lost 4 bases, V lost 7 bases, and 7 bases had no gene match. There are 15 residues in the CDR3. The full variable domain, rest sourced from reference TRBV5-1 and TRBJ2-2, is KAGVTQTPRYLIKTRGQQVTLSCSPISGHRSVSWYQQTPGQGLQFLFEYFSETQRNKGNFPGRFSGRQFSNSRSEMNVSTLELGDSALYLCASAGQGHGTGELFFGEGSRLTVL.

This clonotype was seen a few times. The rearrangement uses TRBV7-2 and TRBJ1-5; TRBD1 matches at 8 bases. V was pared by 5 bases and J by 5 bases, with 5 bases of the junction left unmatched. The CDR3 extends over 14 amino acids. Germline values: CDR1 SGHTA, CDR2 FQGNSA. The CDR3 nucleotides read TGTGCCAGCAGCCAGGACAGGGTTGATCAGCCCCAGCATTTT. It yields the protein CASSQDRVDQPQHF.

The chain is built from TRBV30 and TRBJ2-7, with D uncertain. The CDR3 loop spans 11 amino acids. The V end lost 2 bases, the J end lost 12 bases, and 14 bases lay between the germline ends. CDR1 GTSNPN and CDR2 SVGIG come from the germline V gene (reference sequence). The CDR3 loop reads CAWSRVSSTYF. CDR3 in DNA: TGTGCCTGGAGTCGGGTTTCCAGCACGTACTTC. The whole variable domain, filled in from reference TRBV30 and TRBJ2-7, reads SQTIHQWPATLVQPVGSPLSLECTVEGTSNPNLYWYRQAAGRGLQLLFYSVGIGQISSEVPQNLSASRPQDRQFILSSKKLLLSDSGFYLCAWSRVSSTYFGPGTRLTVT.

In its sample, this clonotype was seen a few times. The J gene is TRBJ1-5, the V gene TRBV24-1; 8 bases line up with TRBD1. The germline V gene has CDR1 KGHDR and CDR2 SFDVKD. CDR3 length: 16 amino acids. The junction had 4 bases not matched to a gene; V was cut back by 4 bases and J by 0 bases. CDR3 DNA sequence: TGTGCCACCAGTGAGGGGACAGGAAATAGCAATCAGCCCCAGCATTTT. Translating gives CATSEGTGNSNQPQHF.

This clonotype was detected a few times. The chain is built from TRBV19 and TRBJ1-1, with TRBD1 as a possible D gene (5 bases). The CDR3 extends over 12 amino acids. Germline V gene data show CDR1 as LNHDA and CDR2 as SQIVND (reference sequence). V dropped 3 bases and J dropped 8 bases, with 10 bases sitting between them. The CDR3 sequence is CASSIYRGEAFF. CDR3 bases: TGTGCCAGTAGTATTTACCGGGGGGAAGCTTTCTTT. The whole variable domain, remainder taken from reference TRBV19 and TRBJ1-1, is DGGITQSPKYLFRKEGQNVTLSCEQNLNHDAMYWYRQDPGQGLRLIYYSQIVNDFQKGDIAEGYSVSREKKESFPLTVTSAQKNPTAFYLCASSIYRGEAFFGQGTRLTVV.

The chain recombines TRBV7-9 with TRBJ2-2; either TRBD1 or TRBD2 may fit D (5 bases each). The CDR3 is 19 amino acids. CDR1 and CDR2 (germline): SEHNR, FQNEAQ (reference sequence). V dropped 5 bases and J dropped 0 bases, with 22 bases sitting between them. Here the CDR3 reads CASSPHPSSLGANTGELFF. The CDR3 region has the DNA TGTGCCAGCAGCCCACACCCTAGCTCCCTAGGGGCGAACACCGGGGAGCTGTTTTTT.